Listed here are 27 T cell receptor beta chains from one sample, sequenced in a study of T cell responses to AZD1222 COVID-19 vaccine. This table comes from immunoSEQ multiplex PCR, and its TCRdb copy is limited to in-frame clones, with some not included. Here the sample spans around 70,000 clones, 88% being singletons. Sequencing was performed on peripheral blood, taken 28 days after the second dose of the MenACWY control vaccine. The receptors here all came from an adult who received the MenACWY meningococcal vaccine as a control.

In DNA form, the CDR3 reads TGTGCCAGCAGCTGGATCTTGGGAACAGGGAGGTTACCCTACGAGCAGTACTTC. This gives the protein CASSWILGTGRLPYEQYF. V gene TRBV5-5 combines with J gene TRBJ2-7; D may correspond to TRBD1 or TRBD2 (6 bases each). V lost 3 bases and J 2 bases, leaving 24 bases between the germline ends. CDR1 is SGHKS and CDR2 is YYEKEE in the germline V gene (reference sequence). CDR3 length: 18 residues.

V gene TRBV3-1 (or the pseudogene TRBV3-2) combines with J gene TRBJ1-4; D uncertain. The CDR3 is made up of 11 amino acids. Germline loops: CDR1 LGHDT, CDR2 YNNKEL (reference sequence). V was clipped by 1 base and J by 7 bases, with 1 base between them. In DNA, the CDR3 is TGTGCCAGCAGCCAAGTTGAAAAACTGTTTTTT. It encodes CASSQVEKLFF.

The rearrangement links TRBV24-1 to TRBJ2-7; perhaps TRBD2 as D (5 bases). This CDR3 region has 16 residues. Trimming cost V 2 bases and J 6 bases, with 19 bases left between them. The germline V gene has CDR1 KGHDR and CDR2 SFDVKD. The DNA for the CDR3 is TGTGCCACCAGTGATTCCTCGGGATACCCGCCAGGCGAGCAGTACTTC. Protein: CATSDSSGYPPGEQYF.

There are a few counts of this clone. The chain joins TRBV5-1 to TRBJ2-5; 11 nucleotides line up with TRBD2. V dropped 4 bases and J dropped 5; count of bases not matched to a gene: 16. Germline values: CDR1 SGHRS, CDR2 YFSETQ. This CDR3 is built from 18 residues. The CDR3 is CASSPGGGIAGGPETQYF. The DNA for the CDR3 is TGCGCCAGCAGCCCCGGAGGAGGAATAGCGGGGGGGCCGGAGACCCAGTACTTC.

This clone was observed a single time. This chain joins TRBV7-8 and TRBJ1-1; D is unclear. V lost 3 bases and J 1 base, leaving 9 bases between the germline ends. The CDR3 runs 14 residues. From germline, CDR1 is SGHVS and CDR2 FQNEAQ. The CDR3 DNA sequence: TGTGCCAGCAGCTTTAACAGCCAGAACACTGAAGCTTTCTTT. It specifies CASSFNSQNTEAFF.

This chain connects TRBV6-5 to TRBJ2-7; unclear D gene. Trimming removed 2 bases from V and 2 bases from J, with 10 bases in between. CDR1 and CDR2 (germline): MNHEY, SVGAGI. The CDR3 sequence is 14 residues long. DNA of the CDR3: TGTGCCAGCAGTTACAGTGACGGAGCCTACGAGCAGTACTTC. This encodes CASSYSDGAYEQYF.

The chain is built from TRBV30 and TRBJ1-1, with no clear D. V dropped 0 bases and J dropped 4 bases, with 9 bases sitting between them. The CDR3 runs to 13 residues. The germline V gene encodes CDR1 GTSNPN and CDR2 SVGIG (reference sequence). CDR3 protein: CAWSVAVGTEAFF. CDR3 DNA: TGTGCCTGGAGTGTAGCGGTGGGCACTGAAGCTTTCTTT.

The J gene is TRBJ2-2, the V gene TRBV5-4; 10 nucleotides agree with TRBD2. CDR3 length: 16 amino acids. Germline-derived CDR1 and CDR2 are SGHNT and YYREEE (reference sequence). With V trimmed by 4 bases and J by 7 bases, 10 bases remained unmatched. The CDR3 spells CASSPASGGGRGELFF. The CDR3, as DNA: TGTGCCAGCAGCCCCGCGAGCGGGGGGGGCCGCGGGGAGCTGTTTTTT. Filled out from reference TRBV5-4 and TRBJ2-2, the complete variable domain reads ETGVTQSPTHLIKTRGQQVTLRCSSQSGHNTVSWYQQALGQGPQFIFQYYREEENGRGNFPPRFSGLQFPNYSSELNVNALELDDSALYLCASSPASGGGRGELFFGEGSRLTVL.

The chain has TRBV4-1 and TRBJ2-7, with D hard to call. V shed 5 bases and J shed 1 base, with 18 bases lying between them. The CDR3 totals 16 residues. Per the germline V gene, CDR1 is MGHRA and CDR2 is YSYEKL. The CDR3 protein is CASSIKPLHGSYEQYF. The CDR3 DNA reads TGCGCCAGCAGCATAAAGCCCCTTCACGGATCCTACGAGCAGTACTTC.

DNA of the CDR3: TGTGCCAGCGGGGACAGGCCTAGGCAGCAAGCCACAGATACGCAGTATTTT. It codes for CASGDRPRQQATDTQYF. This chain connects TRBV21-1 to TRBJ2-3; TRBD1 is the table's D call and was not checked against the DNA. TRBV21-1 represents a pseudogene. The CDR3 covers 17 residues.

CDR3 sequence reads: CASSSVTFSNQPQHF. The CDR3 DNA is TGTGCCAGCAGCTCCGTGACATTTAGCAATCAGCCCCAGCATTTT. This chain uses TRBV7-2 with TRBJ1-5; the D is unclear. Trimming cost V 4 bases and J 0 bases, with 10 bases left between them. Germline-derived CDR1 and CDR2 are SGHTA and FQGNSA. The CDR3 consists of 15 residues.

This chain uses TRBV7-8 with TRBJ2-2; D assignment may be TRBD1 or TRBD2 (6 bases each). The germline gives CDR1 SGHVS, CDR2 FQNEAQ. Trimming cost V 7 bases and J 0 bases, with 21 bases left between them. The CDR3 runs 18 residues. The CDR3 reads CASTLRGATGTNTGELFF. The CDR3 DNA sequence: TGTGCCAGCACCCTTAGGGGGGCCACAGGGACGAACACCGGGGAGCTGTTTTTT.

V usage is TRBV29-1 and J usage is TRBJ2-4; tentatively, D is TRBD1 (7 bases). CDR1 SQVTM and CDR2 ANQGSEA come from the germline V gene. CDR3 size: 13 residues. V lost 3 bases and J lost 6, with 12 bases in between. CDR3 DNA: TGCAGCGTTGATGGACAGGAGGGAAACATTCAGTACTTC. It is translated as CSVDGQEGNIQYF. The whole variable domain, remainder taken from reference TRBV29-1 and TRBJ2-4, is SAVISQKPSRDICQRGTSLTIQCQVDSQVTMMFWYRQQPGQSLTLIATANQGSEATYESGFVIDKFPISRPNLTFSTLTVSNMSPEDSSIYLCSVDGQEGNIQYFGAGTRLSVL.

The rearrangement joins TRBV4-3 to TRBJ2-2, with 7 bases identical to TRBD1. Per germline, CDR1 LGHNA and CDR2 YSLEER. Germline trimming cut 0 bases from V and 0 bases from J; bases unmatched to any gene: 1. The CDR3 sequence is 16 residues long. The CDR3 protein is CASSQETGANTGELFF. The CDR3 coding sequence is TGCGCCAGCAGCCAAGAAACAGGGGCGAACACCGGGGAGCTGTTTTTT.

V gene TRBV6-5 combines with J gene TRBJ1-2; 9 nucleotides align to TRBD1. This CDR3 spans 12 amino acids. In germline, CDR1 is MNHEY, CDR2 SVGAGI. V trimming: 6 bases; J trimming: 8 bases; junction bases outside the gene matches: 4. The CDR3: CASRQGAIGYTF. CDR3 DNA: TGTGCCAGCAGACAGGGGGCTATCGGCTACACCTTC.

V and J are TRBV7-3 and TRBJ2-2, with D possibly TRBD2 on 5 matching bases. The ends were cut back, 4 bases at V and 5 bases at J, with 14 bases in the middle. The CDR3 has 15 amino acids. Per the germline V gene, CDR1 is SGHTA and CDR2 is FQGTGA. The DNA of the CDR3 is TGTGCCAGCAGCTCACACCAGTCGGGAACCGGGGAGCTGTTTTTT. It is translated as CASSSHQSGTGELFF.

This chain joins TRBV11-2 and TRBJ2-7; 8 bases map to TRBD2. V dropped 5 bases and J dropped 6; count of bases not matched to a gene: 3. The CDR3 sequence is 12 residues long. Germline CDR1 SGHAT, CDR2 FQNNGV. Written as DNA, the CDR3 is TGTGCCAGCAGCCCAGGGACTAGCGAGCAGTACTTC. This sequence encodes CASSPGTSEQYF. The entire variable domain, with the rest obtained from reference TRBV11-2 and TRBJ2-7, is as follows: EAGVAQSPRYKIIEKRQSVAFWCNPISGHATLYWYQQILGQGPKLLIQFQNNGVVDDSQLPKDRFSAERLKGVDSTLKIQPAKLEDSAVYLCASSPGTSEQYFGPGTRLTVT.

The chain recombines TRBV13 with TRBJ2-1, with 11 bases fitting TRBD2. Germline V gene sequence: CDR1 PRHDT, CDR2 FYEKMQ (reference sequence). CDR3 length: 18 residues. After removal of 5 bases from V and 4 bases from J, the junction contained 13 bases not matched to a gene. The CDR3 DNA is TGTGCCAGCAGCCCCGACGGGACTAGCGGACGGGGTTACAATGAGCAGTTCTTC. Residues: CASSPDGTSGRGYNEQFF.

Written as DNA, the CDR3 is TGCGCCAGCAGCCAAGGGAACAGCGGGAGTAGAGAGACCCAGTACTTC. This encodes CASSQGNSGSRETQYF. This rearrangement joins TRBV4-1 to TRBJ2-5; 8 bases are a match to TRBD2. Germline V gene lookup returns CDR1 MGHRA and CDR2 YSYEKL. This CDR3 region has 16 residues. The V segment lost 1 base and the J segment 4 bases; nucleotides outside the gene matches: 8.

This sequence joins TRBV7-9 and TRBJ2-1; 8 nucleotides match TRBD2. V gave up 5 bases and J gave up 6 bases; unmatched junction bases: 6. Germline CDR1 SEHNR, CDR2 FQNEAQ (reference sequence). The length of the CDR3 is 14 residues. The CDR3 reads CASSARTSPNEQFF. The CDR3 coding sequence is TGTGCCAGCAGCGCCCGGACTAGCCCCAATGAGCAGTTCTTC.

J is TRBJ2-2 and V is TRBV5-1; 12 bases match TRBD2. The CDR3 has 14 residues. Germline V gene sequence: CDR1 SGHRS, CDR2 YFSETQ. V was clipped by 5 bases and J by 5 bases; unmatched bases: 1. The CDR3 here is CASRLAGGTGELFF. DNA of the CDR3: TGCGCCAGCAGACTAGCGGGGGGAACCGGGGAGCTGTTTTTT. Full variable domain (rest looked up from reference TRBV5-1 and TRBJ2-2): KAGVTQTPRYLIKTRGQQVTLSCSPISGHRSVSWYQQTPGQGLQFLFEYFSETQRNKGNFPGRFSGRQFSNSRSEMNVSTLELGDSALYLCASRLAGGTGELFFGEGSRLTVL.

The chain is built from TRBV19 and TRBJ1-2; D is unclear. The germline V gene has CDR1 LNHDA and CDR2 SQIVND (reference sequence). The CDR3 covers 14 residues. Trimming left V 3 bases short and J 9 bases short, with 17 bases between. CDR3 DNA: TGTGCCAGTAGTATCTGGGGTTTTGGAGTTAGCTACACCTTC. It translates to CASSIWGFGVSYTF.

The chain recombines TRBV29-1 with TRBJ2-7, with 9 nucleotides matching TRBD1. The germline gives CDR1 SQVTM, CDR2 ANQGSEA. V gave up 5 bases and J gave up 7 bases; unmatched junction bases: 6. The CDR3 loop spans 12 amino acids. CDR3 in amino acids: CSVQDRGGEQYF. The CDR3 nucleotides are TGCAGCGTTCAGGACAGGGGAGGGGAGCAGTACTTC.

In DNA, the CDR3 is TGCGCCAGCAGCACTGGAGGGACAGGGGGATACACCGGGGAGCTGTTTTTT. It codes for CASSTGGTGGYTGELFF. The V call is TRBV5-1, the J call TRBJ2-2, with 11 bases fitting TRBD1. Germline V gene data show CDR1 as SGHRS and CDR2 as YFSETQ. The V gene end was trimmed by 4 bases and the J gene end by 3 bases; junction bases not matched to a gene: 8. This CDR3 contains 17 residues.

This chain joins TRBV25-1 and TRBJ1-2; D remains unclear. Germline CDR1 is MGHDK and CDR2 is SYGVNS. The CDR3 totals 13 residues. The V end was cut by 6 bases, the J end by 5 bases, with 13 bases between. The CDR3: CASRPQGGYGYTF. The CDR3 DNA sequence: TGTGCCAGCAGACCCCAAGGCGGGTATGGCTACACCTTC.

This clone was detected only once. The chain is built from TRBV9 and TRBJ2-7, with TRBD1 matching over 8 bases. Germline lookup yields CDR1 SGDLS and CDR2 YYNGEE. V shed 5 bases, J shed 3 bases, and the junction held 10 bases outside the gene matches. The CDR3 has 15 residues. This CDR3 reads CASRASGTGIYEQYF. In nucleotides, the CDR3 is TGTGCCAGCAGAGCCTCCGGGACAGGTATCTACGAGCAGTACTTC.

The chain has TRBV5-4 and TRBJ2-1; perhaps TRBD1 as D (6 bases). The germline V and J ends were trimmed by 4 bases and 2 bases, with 10 bases remaining between them. CDR1 is SGHNT and CDR2 is YYREEE in the germline V gene (reference sequence). The CDR3 has 14 amino acids. The chain's CDR3 is CASSIKGAYNEQFF. The CDR3, as DNA: TGTGCCAGCAGCATTAAGGGGGCCTACAATGAGCAGTTCTTC.